A single sample gave rise to the 30 T cell receptor beta chains below, sequenced in a study of human T cells and chemical hapten exposure. MiXCR, applied by TCRdb to the RACE reads, yields one record per CDR3 protein. The sample holds fewer than 80,000 distinct CDR3 sequences; 8% to 13% are singletons and the top ten take approximately 2%. Time point denoted: patch test 3, about 24 weeks after DPC sensitization. Stated treatment: therapeutic diphenylcyclopropenone sensitization with weekly scalp DPC. The material was whole blood, obtained in connection with sensitization to the hapten diphenylcyclopropenone (DPC). These receptor sequences come from a woman aged 25-40 years with alopecia areata. Some clones in this sample may be carry-over from other donors' samples.

The V and J genes are TRBV28 and TRBJ1-5; D perhaps matches TRBD1 (5 bases). V lost 8 bases to trimming and J lost 4 bases, with 15 bases between them. The CDR3 consists of 14 residues. In germline, CDR1 is MDHEN, CDR2 SYDVKM. This CDR3 is CASRRAGWNQPQHF. The CDR3 bases are TGTGCCAGCCGGAGGGCAGGGTGGAATCAGCCCCAGCATTTT.

This clonotype was picked up many times. V and J are TRBV28 and TRBJ1-2; D possibly corresponds to TRBD1 (6 bases). The CDR3 is made up of 16 amino acids. Per the germline V gene, CDR1 is MDHEN and CDR2 is SYDVKM. Trimming shortened V by 1 base and J by 4 bases, and 16 bases separated the two germline ends. The CDR3 DNA follows: TGTGCCAGCAGTTTATACAGGGAGCCGACCTTCTATGGCTACACCTTC. Protein sequence: CASSLYREPTFYGYTF.

A few counts support this clonotype. The chain carries TRBV20-1 and TRBJ2-7; 14 nucleotides agree with TRBD2. V trimming: 5 bases; J trimming: 4 bases; junction bases outside the gene matches: 13. This CDR3 has 17 residues. CDR1 and CDR2 from the germline V gene are DFQATT and SNEGSKA (reference sequence). CDR3 in amino acids: CSASLYSGTSGSYEQYF. The CDR3 coding sequence is TGCAGTGCTTCCTTGTACTCCGGGACTAGCGGGAGTTACGAGCAGTACTTC.

The chain joins TRBV28 to TRBJ2-3; 12 nucleotides agree with TRBD2. The CDR3 runs 18 residues. The junction had 5 bases not matched to a gene; V was cut back by 1 base and J by 0 bases. CDR1 and CDR2 (germline): MDHEN, SYDVKM. The CDR3 coding sequence is TGTGCCAGCAGTTTATCCTCCGGGACTAGCGGGAGCACAGATACGCAGTATTTT. Its protein product is CASSLSSGTSGSTDTQYF.

This chain connects TRBV29-1 to TRBJ1-1; TRBD1 matches 8 bases. V shed 6 bases and J 4 bases; nucleotides not matched to a gene: 4. Germline V gene data show CDR1 as SQVTM and CDR2 as ANQGSEA. The CDR3 has 12 amino acids. CDR3 protein: CSVRGQSTEAFF. In nucleotides, the CDR3 is TGCAGCGTCAGGGGGCAGAGCACTGAAGCTTTCTTT.

This clonotype has just a few counts. The chain carries TRBV2 and TRBJ2-5; TRBD2 might be the D (6 bases). The CDR3 consists of 15 residues. The germline CDR1 and CDR2 sequences are SNHLY and FYNNEI. V was cut by 0 bases and J by 1 base, with 9 bases left in between. CDR3 loop: CASSEAGRFQETQYF. In DNA form, the CDR3 reads TGTGCCAGCAGTGAAGCCGGGAGATTCCAAGAGACCCAGTACTTC.

This clonotype was counted between two and nine times. This chain links TRBV9 with TRBJ2-5; the match to TRBD2 covers 8 bases. The CDR3 totals 15 residues. The V and J ends lost 2 bases and 4 bases, in that order; junction bases with no gene match: 7. Germline values: CDR1 SGDLS, CDR2 YYNGEE. CDR3 in amino acids: CASSVASGLLETQYF. The CDR3 DNA sequence: TGTGCCAGCAGCGTCGCTAGCGGGCTCTTAGAGACCCAGTACTTC.

This chain joins TRBV20-1 and TRBJ2-1; 8 bases are a match to TRBD2. The V segment lost 8 bases and the J segment 0 bases; nucleotides outside the gene matches: 3. CDR1 and CDR2 (germline): DFQATT, SNEGSKA (reference sequence). CDR3 length: 13 amino acids. The CDR3 reads CSSGGPSYNEQFF. CDR3 coding DNA: TGCAGTTCGGGGGGGCCCTCCTACAATGAGCAGTTCTTC.

The rearrangement uses TRBV5-6 and TRBJ2-3; no definite D call. Looked up from germline, CDR1 is SGHDT and CDR2 is YYEEEE. This CDR3 has 14 residues. Deletions cut 2 bases from V and 6 bases from J, with 13 bases between. The CDR3 region has the DNA TGTGCCAGCAGCTTTCGAGGTTCCGGGGATACGCAGTATTTT. Residues: CASSFRGSGDTQYF.

This clonotype occurred many times. V and J are TRBV11-3 and TRBJ1-1, with a possible D match to TRBD1 (5 bases). This CDR3 spans 12 amino acids. Germline V gives CDR1 SGHNT, CDR2 YENEEA. Trimming stripped 6 bases from V and 5 bases from J, with 10 bases between. This CDR3 reads CASSARGTEAFF. CDR3 DNA: TGTGCCAGCAGTGCCCGGGGGACTGAAGCTTTCTTT.

The CDR3 is CASSLVSRFSAGANVLTF. Written as DNA, the CDR3 is TGTGCCAGCAGCTTAGTTAGCAGGTTTTCGGCTGGGGCCAACGTCCTGACTTTC. V and J are TRBV11-2 and TRBJ2-6, with D unresolved. V dropped 1 base and J dropped 2 bases, with 15 bases sitting between them. The CDR3 covers 18 residues. The germline V gene encodes CDR1 SGHAT and CDR2 FQNNGV.

The chain recombines TRBV7-8 with TRBJ2-5, with 9 bases that match TRBD2. Looked up from germline, CDR1 is SGHVS and CDR2 is FQNEAQ. The V gene end was trimmed by 1 base and the J gene end by 2 bases; junction bases not matched to a gene: 2. CDR3 length: 15 amino acids. The CDR3 here is CASSLGTSEQETQYF. The CDR3 nucleotides are TGTGCCAGCAGCTTAGGGACTAGCGAGCAAGAGACCCAGTACTTC.

The gene calls are TRBV18 and TRBJ1-2, with 8 bases lining up with TRBD1. This CDR3 is built from 19 residues. The germline V gene encodes CDR1 KGHSH and CDR2 LQKENI. V gave up 2 bases and J gave up 8 bases; unmatched junction bases: 22. CDR3: CASSPNLPGQDLSLAGYTF. The CDR3 nucleotides are TGTGCCAGCTCACCAAACCTACCGGGACAGGATCTCTCCTTAGCCGGCTACACCTTC.

This clonotype was recorded many times. The chain links TRBV5-4 to TRBJ2-5; D is unclear. Per the germline V gene, CDR1 is SGHNT and CDR2 is YYREEE (reference sequence). V lost 4 bases to trimming and J lost 0 bases, with 13 bases between them. The length of the CDR3 is 15 residues. CDR3 sequence: CASSQNVDHQETQYF. CDR3 nucleotides: TGTGCCAGCAGCCAGAACGTGGATCACCAAGAGACCCAGTACTTC.

This clonotype has more than one count but fewer than ten. This chain links TRBV28 with TRBJ2-1, with D possibly being TRBD1 (6 bases). The CDR3 is made up of 14 amino acids. Trimming removed 7 bases from V and 6 bases from J, with 16 bases in between. Germline CDR1 and CDR2: MDHEN and SYDVKM. The CDR3 bases are TGTGCCAGCACCACTCCGAACAGGGCCAATGAGCAGTTCTTC. Protein sequence: CASTTPNRANEQFF.

This clonotype was counted between two and nine times. CDR3 in amino acids: CASSYRSGGRMNTEAFF. The CDR3 nucleotides are TGTGCCAGCAGTTACCGCTCAGGGGGACGAATGAACACTGAAGCTTTCTTT. This rearrangement joins TRBV6-5 to TRBJ1-1, with 7 bases matching TRBD1. The junction had 9 bases not matched to a gene; V was cut back by 2 bases and J by 0 bases. The CDR3 has 17 amino acids. CDR1 is MNHEY and CDR2 is SVGAGI in the germline V gene.

V is TRBV27 and J is TRBJ1-5; a possible D gene is TRBD1 (5 bases). Trimming removed 6 bases from V and 6 bases from J, with 15 bases in between. CDR3 length equals 14 residues. From germline, CDR1 is MNHEY and CDR2 SMNVEV (reference sequence). DNA of the CDR3: TGTGCCAGCAGCCCCCAGGGAGTGAGTCAGCCCCAGCATTTT. Translation gives CASSPQGVSQPQHF.

This clonotype was found a few times. J is TRBJ2-1 and V is TRBV18; D call uncertain. Trimming cost V 3 bases and J 3 bases, with 6 bases left between them. The CDR3 is made up of 13 amino acids. Germline CDR1 reads KGHSH; CDR2 reads LQKENI. The CDR3 DNA sequence: TGTGCCAGCTCACCCTCCGTCTACAATGAGCAGTTCTTC. Its translation is CASSPSVYNEQFF.

CDR3 amino acids: CASRMDGSLYNEQFF. The CDR3 DNA reads TGTGCCAGCAGAATGGACGGGAGTCTCTACAATGAGCAGTTCTTC. This chain links TRBV2 with TRBJ2-1, with D perhaps matching TRBD2 (6 bases). The CDR3 covers 15 residues. Trimming pared 6 bases from V and 3 bases from J, leaving 15 bases between. In germline, CDR1 is SNHLY, CDR2 FYNNEI. Supplemented by reference TRBV2 and TRBJ2-1, the full variable domain reads EPEVTQTPSHQVTQMGQEVILRCVPISNHLYFYWYRQILGQKVEFLVSFYNNEISEKSEIFDDQFSVERPDGSNFTLKIRSTKLEDSAMYFCASRMDGSLYNEQFFGPGTRLTVL.

This clonotype occurred many times. V gene TRBV5-6 combines with J gene TRBJ2-7, with TRBD1 identical over 7 bases. After removal of 4 bases from V and 0 bases from J, the junction contained 10 bases not matched to a gene. Germline V gene lookup returns CDR1 SGHDT and CDR2 YYEEEE. This CDR3 contains 16 residues. The CDR3 DNA reads as TGTGCCAGCAGCCCCCAACTCGGACAGGCCTCCTACGAGCAGTACTTC. This encodes CASSPQLGQASYEQYF.

This clonotype was recorded a few times. The V call is TRBV3-1, the J call TRBJ1-1; D gene uncertain. Germline V gene sequence: CDR1 LGHDT, CDR2 YNNKEL (reference sequence). V was clipped by 6 bases and J by 6 bases, with 17 bases between them. The CDR3 totals 14 residues. The DNA of the CDR3 is TGTGCCAGCAGGGTAGGGCATTGGGGATCTGAAGCTTTCTTT. Translating gives CASRVGHWGSEAFF.

The chain uses TRBV5-1 and TRBJ2-5; D is possibly TRBD1 (6 bases). Germline CDR1 reads SGHRS; CDR2 reads YFSETQ. The V end lost 4 bases, the J end lost 1 base, and 23 bases lay between the germline ends. CDR3 length: 18 amino acids. The CDR3 protein is CASSAGQSRKIIQETQYF. In nucleotides, the CDR3 is TGCGCCAGCAGCGCCGGACAGTCCCGAAAAATTATCCAAGAGACCCAGTACTTC.

In its sample, this clonotype was seen a few times. The chain carries TRBV29-1 and TRBJ1-4; TRBD1 might be the D (5 bases). Germline-derived CDR1 and CDR2 are SQVTM and ANQGSEA. V lost 2 bases and J 8 bases, leaving 12 bases between the germline ends. The CDR3 has 13 residues. In DNA form, the CDR3 reads TGCAGCGTTGAACGGCAGGGTGGGGAAAAACTGTTTTTT. Residues: CSVERQGGEKLFF.

Concerning this clonotype: A much larger clone lies a single base off, so this may be a read error. The V call is TRBV3-1, the J call TRBJ2-3; 7 nucleotides line up with TRBD2. Looked up from germline, CDR1 is LGHDT and CDR2 is YNNKEL (reference sequence). The CDR3 contains 16 residues. The DNA of the CDR3 is TGTGCCAGCAGCCAAGATTGGGGGGGTTCATTGGATAAGCAGTATTTT. Its translation is CASSQDWGGSLDKQYF.

This clonotype occurred many times. The genes are TRBV7-9 and TRBJ2-1, with 7 bases identical to TRBD1. This CDR3 region has 15 residues. V dropped 5 bases and J dropped 3; count of bases not matched to a gene: 7. Germline V CDR1 and CDR2: SEHNR, FQNEAQ (reference sequence). The CDR3 nucleotides are TGTGCCAGCAGCCCAACAGGGGCCTACTACAATGAGCAGTTCTTC. It specifies CASSPTGAYYNEQFF.

This clonotype appeared a few times. The chain is built from TRBV12-3 or TRBV12-4 and TRBJ1-1; a possible D gene is TRBD1 (5 bases). The V end was cut by 4 bases, the J end by 6 bases, with 12 bases between. The CDR3 has 13 residues. CDR3: CASSSRGGAEAFF. In nucleotides, the CDR3 is TGTGCCAGCAGTTCCCGGGGAGGGGCTGAAGCTTTCTTT.

The V gene is TRBV7-3, the J gene TRBJ2-6, with TRBD2 as a possible D gene (5 bases). Germline V lookup: CDR1 SGHTA, CDR2 FQGTGA. The CDR3 consists of 15 residues. Deletions cut 5 bases from V and 4 bases from J, with 12 bases between. CDR3 sequence: CASSRDSGGANVLTF. CDR3 bases: TGTGCCAGCAGCCGTGATTCGGGAGGGGCCAACGTCCTGACTTTC.

This clonotype came up a few times. This chain uses TRBV12-3 or TRBV12-4 with TRBJ1-6, with 7 bases aligning to TRBD1. Trimming removed 3 bases from V and 10 bases from J; junction bases left unmatched: 3. The CDR3 spans 13 residues. This CDR3 is CASSFRDSSPLHF. The CDR3 DNA is TGTGCCAGCAGTTTTCGGGACAGCTCACCCCTCCACTTT.

This clonotype was seen more than once but under ten times. The genes are TRBV20-1 and TRBJ1-1; maybe TRBD1 (5 bases). This CDR3 is 16 amino acids long. V shed 0 bases and J shed 3 bases, with 17 bases lying between them. Germline CDR1 reads DFQATT; CDR2 reads SNEGSKA (reference sequence). This CDR3 reads CSARDRGRARYTEAFF. Written as DNA, the CDR3 is TGCAGTGCTAGAGATCGGGGCAGGGCCCGATACACTGAAGCTTTCTTT.

V gene TRBV10-2 combines with J gene TRBJ2-6; D ambiguous. V gave up 3 bases and J gave up 0 bases, with 6 bases separating them. Per germline, CDR1 WSHSY and CDR2 SAAADI. CDR3 length: 15 residues. This CDR3 is CASSDPSSGANVLTF. The CDR3 DNA follows: TGCGCCAGCAGTGACCCTAGCTCTGGGGCCAACGTCCTGACTTTC.